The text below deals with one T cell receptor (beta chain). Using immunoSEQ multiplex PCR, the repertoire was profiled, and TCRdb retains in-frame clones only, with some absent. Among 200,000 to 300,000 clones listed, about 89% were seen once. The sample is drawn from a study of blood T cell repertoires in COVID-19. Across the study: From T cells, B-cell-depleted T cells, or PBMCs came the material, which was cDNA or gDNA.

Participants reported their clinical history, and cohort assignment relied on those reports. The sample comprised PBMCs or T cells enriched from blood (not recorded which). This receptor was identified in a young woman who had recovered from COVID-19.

DNA of the CDR3: TGCGCCAGCAGCTTCCAGAGCTTGGGGACAAAGGCGAGGCCGAACGGTTCACCCCTCCACTTT. It is translated as CASSFQSLGTKARPNGSPLHF. The rearrangement joins TRBV5-1 to TRBJ1-6; possibly TRBD1 for D (6 bases). Deletions cut 2 bases from V and 9 bases from J, with 33 bases between. This CDR3 is 21 amino acids long. CDR1 is SGHRS, CDR2 YFSETQ, per germline.